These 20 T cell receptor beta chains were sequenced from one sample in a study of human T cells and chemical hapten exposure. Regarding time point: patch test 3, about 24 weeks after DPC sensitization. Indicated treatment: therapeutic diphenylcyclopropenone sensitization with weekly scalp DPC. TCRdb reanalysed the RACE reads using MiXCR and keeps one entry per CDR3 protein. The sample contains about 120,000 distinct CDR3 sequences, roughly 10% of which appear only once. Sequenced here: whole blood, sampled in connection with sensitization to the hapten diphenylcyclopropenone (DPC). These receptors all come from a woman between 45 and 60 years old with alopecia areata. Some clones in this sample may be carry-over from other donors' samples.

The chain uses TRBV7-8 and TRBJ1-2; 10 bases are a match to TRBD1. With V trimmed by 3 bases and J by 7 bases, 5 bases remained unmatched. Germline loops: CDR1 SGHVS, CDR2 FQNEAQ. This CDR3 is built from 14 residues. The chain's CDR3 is CASSFYGTGVGYTF. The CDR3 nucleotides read TGTGCCAGCAGCTTTTATGGGACAGGGGTTGGCTACACCTTC.

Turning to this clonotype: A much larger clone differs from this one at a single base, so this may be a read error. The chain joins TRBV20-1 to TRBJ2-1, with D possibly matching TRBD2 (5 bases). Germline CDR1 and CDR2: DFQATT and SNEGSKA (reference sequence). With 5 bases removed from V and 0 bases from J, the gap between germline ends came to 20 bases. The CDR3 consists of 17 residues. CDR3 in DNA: TGCAGTGCTGAATCCGAAAGGGTCACTAGCTCCTACAATGAGCAGTTCTTC. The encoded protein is CSAESERVTSSYNEQFF.

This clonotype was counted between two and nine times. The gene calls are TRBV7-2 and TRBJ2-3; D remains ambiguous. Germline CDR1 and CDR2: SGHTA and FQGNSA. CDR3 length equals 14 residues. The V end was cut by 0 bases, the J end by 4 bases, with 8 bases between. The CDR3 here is CASSLALRADTQYF. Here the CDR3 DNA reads TGTGCCAGCAGCTTAGCGCTAAGGGCAGATACGCAGTATTTT.

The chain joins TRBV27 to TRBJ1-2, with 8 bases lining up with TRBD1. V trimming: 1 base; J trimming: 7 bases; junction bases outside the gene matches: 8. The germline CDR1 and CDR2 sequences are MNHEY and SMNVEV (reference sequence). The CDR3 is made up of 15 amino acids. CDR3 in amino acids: CASSLYPGQGSGYTF. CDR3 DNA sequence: TGTGCCAGCAGTTTATATCCCGGACAGGGAAGTGGCTACACCTTC.

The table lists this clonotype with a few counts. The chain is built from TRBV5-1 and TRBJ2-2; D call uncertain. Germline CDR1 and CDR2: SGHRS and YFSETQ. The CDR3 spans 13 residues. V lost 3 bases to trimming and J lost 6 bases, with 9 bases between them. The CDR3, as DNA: TGCGCCAGCAGCTGGGGTAACGCCGGGGAGCTGTTTTTT. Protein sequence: CASSWGNAGELFF.

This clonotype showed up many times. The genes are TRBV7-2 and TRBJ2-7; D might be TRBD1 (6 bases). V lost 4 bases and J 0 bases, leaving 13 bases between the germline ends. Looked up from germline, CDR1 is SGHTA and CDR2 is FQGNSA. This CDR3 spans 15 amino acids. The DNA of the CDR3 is TGTGCCAGCAGCTCCAGGGGACAAAGCTCCTACGAGCAGTACTTC. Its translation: CASSSRGQSSYEQYF.

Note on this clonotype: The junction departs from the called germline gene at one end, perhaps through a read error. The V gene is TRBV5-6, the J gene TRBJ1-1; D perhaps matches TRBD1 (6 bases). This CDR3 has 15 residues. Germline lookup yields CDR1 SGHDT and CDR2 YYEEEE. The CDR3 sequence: CAGSYRQARGTEAFF. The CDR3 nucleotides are TGTGCCGGCAGCTACCGACAGGCCAGAGGCACTGAAGCTTTCTTT.

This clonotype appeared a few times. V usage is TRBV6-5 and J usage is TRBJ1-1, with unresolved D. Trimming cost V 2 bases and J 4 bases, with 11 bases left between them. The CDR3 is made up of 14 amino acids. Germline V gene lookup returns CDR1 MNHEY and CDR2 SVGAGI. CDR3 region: CASSYAASLTEAFF. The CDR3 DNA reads TGTGCCAGCAGTTACGCTGCATCCCTCACTGAAGCTTTCTTT.

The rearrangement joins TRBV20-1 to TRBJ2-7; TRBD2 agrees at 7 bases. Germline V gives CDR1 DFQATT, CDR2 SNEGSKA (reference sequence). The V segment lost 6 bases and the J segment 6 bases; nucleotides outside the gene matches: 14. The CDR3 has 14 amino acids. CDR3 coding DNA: TGCAGTGCCGACAAGAGCGGGATTCTTGGCGAGCAGTACTTC. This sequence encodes CSADKSGILGEQYF.

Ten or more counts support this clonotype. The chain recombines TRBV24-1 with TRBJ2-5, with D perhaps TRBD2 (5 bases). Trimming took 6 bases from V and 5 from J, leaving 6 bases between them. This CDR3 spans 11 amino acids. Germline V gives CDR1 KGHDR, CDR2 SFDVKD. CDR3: CATSSGETQYF. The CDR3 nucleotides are TGTGCCACCAGTTCGGGGGAGACCCAGTACTTC.

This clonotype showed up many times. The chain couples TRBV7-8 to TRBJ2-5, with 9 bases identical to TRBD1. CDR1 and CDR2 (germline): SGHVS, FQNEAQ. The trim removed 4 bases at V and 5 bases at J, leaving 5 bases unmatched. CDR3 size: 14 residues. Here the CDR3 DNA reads TGTGCCAGCAGCTGGGGGACAGGGTTGGAGACCCAGTACTTC. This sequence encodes CASSWGTGLETQYF.

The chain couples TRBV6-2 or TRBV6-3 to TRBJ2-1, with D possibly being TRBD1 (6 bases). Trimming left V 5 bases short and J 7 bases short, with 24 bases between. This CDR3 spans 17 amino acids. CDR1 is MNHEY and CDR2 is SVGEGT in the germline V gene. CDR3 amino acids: CASSEDPTGLRSNEQFF. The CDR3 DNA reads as TGTGCCAGCAGTGAGGACCCGACAGGACTCCGCTCTAATGAGCAGTTCTTC.

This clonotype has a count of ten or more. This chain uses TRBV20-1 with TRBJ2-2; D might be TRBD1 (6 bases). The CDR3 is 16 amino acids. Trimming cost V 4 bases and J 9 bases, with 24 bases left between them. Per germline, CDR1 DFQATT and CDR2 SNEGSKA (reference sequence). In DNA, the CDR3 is TGCAGTGCTACTCACCGAGGGGGATCCCCGTATAGGGAGCTGTTTTTT. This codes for CSATHRGGSPYRELFF.

DNA for the CDR3: TGCAGTGCTACTGACCGCGCGGGGGTTTACAATGAGCAGTTCTTC. Its protein is CSATDRAGVYNEQFF. The rearrangement uses TRBV20-1 and TRBJ2-1; the match to TRBD2 covers 7 bases. The CDR3 has 15 residues. V shed 4 bases, J shed 4 bases, and the junction held 10 bases outside the gene matches. Germline V gene sequence: CDR1 DFQATT, CDR2 SNEGSKA (reference sequence).

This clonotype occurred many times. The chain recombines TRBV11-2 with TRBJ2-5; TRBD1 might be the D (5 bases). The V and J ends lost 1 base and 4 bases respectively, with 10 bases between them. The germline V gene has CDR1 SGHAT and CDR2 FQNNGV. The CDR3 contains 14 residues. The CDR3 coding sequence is TGTGCCAGCAGCTTAGGGATCCAGGGAGAGACCCAGTACTTC. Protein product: CASSLGIQGETQYF.

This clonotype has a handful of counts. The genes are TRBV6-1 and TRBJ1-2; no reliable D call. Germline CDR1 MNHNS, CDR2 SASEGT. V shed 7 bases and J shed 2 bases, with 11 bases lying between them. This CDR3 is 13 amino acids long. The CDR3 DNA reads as TGTGCCAGCACCCTTGAGAAGAACTATGGCTACACCTTC. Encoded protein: CASTLEKNYGYTF.

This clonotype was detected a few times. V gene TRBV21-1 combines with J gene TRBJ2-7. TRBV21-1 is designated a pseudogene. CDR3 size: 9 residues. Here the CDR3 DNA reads TGTGCGACGCCGTTTGAGCAGTACTTC. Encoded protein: CATPFEQYF.

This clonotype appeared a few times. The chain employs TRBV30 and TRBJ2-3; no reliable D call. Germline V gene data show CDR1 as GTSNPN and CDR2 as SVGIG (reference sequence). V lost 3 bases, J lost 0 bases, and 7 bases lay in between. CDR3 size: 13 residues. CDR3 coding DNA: TGTGCCTGGAGACCGGACAGCACAGATACGCAGTATTTT. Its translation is CAWRPDSTDTQYF.

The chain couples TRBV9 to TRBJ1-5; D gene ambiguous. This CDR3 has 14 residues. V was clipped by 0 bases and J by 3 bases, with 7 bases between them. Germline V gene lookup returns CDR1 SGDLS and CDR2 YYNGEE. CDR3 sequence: CASSVGGFNQPQHF. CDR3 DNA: TGTGCCAGCAGCGTAGGCGGGTTCAATCAGCCCCAGCATTTT. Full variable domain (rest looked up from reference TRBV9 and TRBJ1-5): DSGVTQTPKHLITATGQRVTLRCSPRSGDLSVYWYQQSLDQGLQFLIQYYNGEERAKGNILERFSAQQFPDLHSELNLSSLELGDSALYFCASSVGGFNQPQHFGDGTRLSIL.

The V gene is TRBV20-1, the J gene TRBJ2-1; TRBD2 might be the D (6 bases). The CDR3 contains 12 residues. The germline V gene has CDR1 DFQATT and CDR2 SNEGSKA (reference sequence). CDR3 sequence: CSAVRGTPEQFF. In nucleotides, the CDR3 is TGCAGCGCTGTACGGGGGACTCCGGAGCAGTTCTTC.